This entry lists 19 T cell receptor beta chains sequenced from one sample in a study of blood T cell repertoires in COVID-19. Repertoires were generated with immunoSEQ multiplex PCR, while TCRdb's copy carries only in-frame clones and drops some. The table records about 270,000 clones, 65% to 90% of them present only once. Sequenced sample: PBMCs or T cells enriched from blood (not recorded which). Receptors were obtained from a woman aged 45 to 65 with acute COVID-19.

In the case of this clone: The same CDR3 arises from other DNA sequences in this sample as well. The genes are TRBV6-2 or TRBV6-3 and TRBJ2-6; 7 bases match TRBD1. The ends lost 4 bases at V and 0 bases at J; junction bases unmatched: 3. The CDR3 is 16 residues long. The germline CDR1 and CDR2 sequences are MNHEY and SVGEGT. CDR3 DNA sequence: TGTGCCAGCAGTTCGGGGACAGTCTCTGGGGCCAACGTCCTGACTTTC. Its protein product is CASSSGTVSGANVLTF.

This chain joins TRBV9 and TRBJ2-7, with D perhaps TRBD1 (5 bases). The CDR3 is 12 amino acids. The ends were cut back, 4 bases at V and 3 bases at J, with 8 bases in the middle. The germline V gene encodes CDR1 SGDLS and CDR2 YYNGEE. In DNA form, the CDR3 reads TGTGCCAGCAGCCCAGGGTACTACGAGCAGTACTTC. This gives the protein CASSPGYYEQYF. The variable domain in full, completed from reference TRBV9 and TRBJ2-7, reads DSGVTQTPKHLITATGQRVTLRCSPRSGDLSVYWYQQSLDQGLQFLIQYYNGEERAKGNILERFSAQQFPDLHSELNLSSLELGDSALYFCASSPGYYEQYFGPGTRLTVT.

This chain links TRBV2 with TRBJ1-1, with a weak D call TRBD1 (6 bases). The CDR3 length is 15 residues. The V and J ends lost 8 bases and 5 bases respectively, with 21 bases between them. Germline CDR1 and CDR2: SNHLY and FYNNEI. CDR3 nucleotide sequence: TGTGCCAGCGGAAGGGGGAGTATGCGAGGGACTGAAGCTTTCTTT. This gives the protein CASGRGSMRGTEAFF. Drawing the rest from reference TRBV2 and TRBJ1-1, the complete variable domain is EPEVTQTPSHQVTQMGQEVILRCVPISNHLYFYWYRQILGQKVEFLVSFYNNEISEKSEIFDDQFSVERPDGSNFTLKIRSTKLEDSAMYFCASGRGSMRGTEAFFGQGTRLTVV.

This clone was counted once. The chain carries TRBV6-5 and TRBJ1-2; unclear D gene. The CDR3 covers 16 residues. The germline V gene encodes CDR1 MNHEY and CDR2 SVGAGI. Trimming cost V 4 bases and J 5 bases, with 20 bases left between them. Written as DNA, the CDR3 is TGTGCCAGCAGTTCCCCCTCAGCGTCCGCGGGATATGGCTACACCTTC. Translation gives CASSSPSASAGYGYTF.

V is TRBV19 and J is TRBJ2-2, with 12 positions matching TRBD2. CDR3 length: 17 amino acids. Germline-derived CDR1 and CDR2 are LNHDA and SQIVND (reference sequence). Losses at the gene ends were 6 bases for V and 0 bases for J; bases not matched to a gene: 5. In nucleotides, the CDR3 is TGTGCCAGTAGCGCTAGCGGGGGGGGAGCGAACACCGGGGAGCTGTTTTTT. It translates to CASSASGGGANTGELFF.

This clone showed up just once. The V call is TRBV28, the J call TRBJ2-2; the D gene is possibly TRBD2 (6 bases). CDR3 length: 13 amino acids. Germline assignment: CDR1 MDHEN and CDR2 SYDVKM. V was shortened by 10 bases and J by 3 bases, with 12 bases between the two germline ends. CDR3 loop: CATSGGDTGELFF. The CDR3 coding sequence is TGTGCCACCAGCGGAGGGGACACCGGGGAGCTGTTTTTT.

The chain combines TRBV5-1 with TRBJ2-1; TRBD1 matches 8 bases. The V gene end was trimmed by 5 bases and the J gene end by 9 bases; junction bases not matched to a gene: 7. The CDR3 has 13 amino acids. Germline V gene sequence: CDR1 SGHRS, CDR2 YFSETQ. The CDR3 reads CASSGQGEGEQFF. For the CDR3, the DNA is TGCGCCAGCAGTGGACAGGGTGAAGGTGAGCAGTTCTTC.

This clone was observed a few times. This CDR3 is CASSLDGGGAFF. DNA for the CDR3: TGTGCCAGCAGCTTAGACGGAGGTGGGGCTTTCTTT. The genes are TRBV7-9 and TRBJ1-1; D gene uncertain. V was trimmed by 1 base and J by 11 bases, leaving 11 bases between them. Per germline, CDR1 SEHNR and CDR2 FQNEAQ (reference sequence). The CDR3 totals 12 residues.

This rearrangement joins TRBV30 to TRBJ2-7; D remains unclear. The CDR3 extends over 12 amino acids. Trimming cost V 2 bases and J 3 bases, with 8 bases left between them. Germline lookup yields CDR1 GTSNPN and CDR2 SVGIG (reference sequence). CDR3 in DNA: TGTGCCTGGAGTTACCTGAGCTACGAGCAGTACTTC. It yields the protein CAWSYLSYEQYF. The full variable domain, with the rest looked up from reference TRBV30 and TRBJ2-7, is SQTIHQWPATLVQPVGSPLSLECTVEGTSNPNLYWYRQAAGRGLQLLFYSVGIGQISSEVPQNLSASRPQDRQFILSSKKLLLSDSGFYLCAWSYLSYEQYFGPGTRLTVT.

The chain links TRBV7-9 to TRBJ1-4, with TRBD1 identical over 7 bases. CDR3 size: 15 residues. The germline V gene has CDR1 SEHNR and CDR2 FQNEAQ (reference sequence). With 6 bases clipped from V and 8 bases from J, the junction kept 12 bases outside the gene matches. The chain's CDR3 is CASRPSGTATEKLFF. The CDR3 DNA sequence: TGTGCCAGCAGACCCTCCGGGACAGCTACAGAAAAACTGTTTTTT.

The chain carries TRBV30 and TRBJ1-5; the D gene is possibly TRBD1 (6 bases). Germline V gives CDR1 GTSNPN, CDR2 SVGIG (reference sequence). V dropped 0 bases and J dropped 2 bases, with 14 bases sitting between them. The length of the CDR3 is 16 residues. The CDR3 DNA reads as TGTGCCTGGAGTGTACGGGGGGGCGTAGGCAATCAGCCCCAGCATTTT. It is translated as CAWSVRGGVGNQPQHF.

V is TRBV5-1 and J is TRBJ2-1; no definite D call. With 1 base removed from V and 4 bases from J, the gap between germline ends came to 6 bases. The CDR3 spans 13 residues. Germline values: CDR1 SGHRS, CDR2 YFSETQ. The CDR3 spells CASSLTSYNEQFF. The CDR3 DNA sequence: TGCGCCAGCAGCTTGACGAGTTACAATGAGCAGTTCTTC.

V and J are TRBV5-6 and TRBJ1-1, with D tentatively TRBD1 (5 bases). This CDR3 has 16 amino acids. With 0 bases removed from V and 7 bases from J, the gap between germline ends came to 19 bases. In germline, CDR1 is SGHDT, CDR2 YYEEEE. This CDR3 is CASSLAVGRKRDEAFF. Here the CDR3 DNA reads TGTGCCAGCAGCTTGGCGGTGGGGCGTAAAAGGGATGAAGCTTTCTTT.

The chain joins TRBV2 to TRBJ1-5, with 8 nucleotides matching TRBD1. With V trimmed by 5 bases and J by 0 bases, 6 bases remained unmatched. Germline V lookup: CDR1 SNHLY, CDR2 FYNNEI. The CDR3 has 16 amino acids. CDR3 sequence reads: CASSSGTGYSNQPQHF. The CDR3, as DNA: TGTGCCAGCAGTTCCGGGACAGGTTATAGCAATCAGCCCCAGCATTTT.

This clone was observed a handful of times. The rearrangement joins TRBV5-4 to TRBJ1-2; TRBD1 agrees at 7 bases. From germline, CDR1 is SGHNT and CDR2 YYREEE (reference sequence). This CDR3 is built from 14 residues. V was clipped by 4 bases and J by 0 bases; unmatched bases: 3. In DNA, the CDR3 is TGTGCCAGCAGCCCAGGGGGTACTAACTATGGCTACACCTTC. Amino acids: CASSPGGTNYGYTF.

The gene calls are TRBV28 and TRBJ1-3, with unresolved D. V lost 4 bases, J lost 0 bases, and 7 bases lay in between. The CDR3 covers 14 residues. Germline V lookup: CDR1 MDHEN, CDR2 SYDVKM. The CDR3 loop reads CASSSPSSGNTIYF. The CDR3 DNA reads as TGTGCCAGCAGTTCACCTAGCTCTGGAAACACCATATATTTT.

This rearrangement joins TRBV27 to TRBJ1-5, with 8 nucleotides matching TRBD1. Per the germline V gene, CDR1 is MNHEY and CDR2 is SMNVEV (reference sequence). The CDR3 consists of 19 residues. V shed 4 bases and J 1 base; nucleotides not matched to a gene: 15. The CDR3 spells CASSSITAGGLRSNQPQHF. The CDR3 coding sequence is TGTGCCAGCAGTTCCATCACGGCAGGGGGCCTTAGGAGCAATCAGCCCCAGCATTTT.

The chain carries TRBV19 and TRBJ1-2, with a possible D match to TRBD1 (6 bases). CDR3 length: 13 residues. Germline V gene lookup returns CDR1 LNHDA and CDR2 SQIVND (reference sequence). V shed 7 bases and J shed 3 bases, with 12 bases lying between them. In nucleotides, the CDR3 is TGTGCCAGTACGGGAGGGACATACTATGGCTACACCTTC. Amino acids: CASTGGTYYGYTF. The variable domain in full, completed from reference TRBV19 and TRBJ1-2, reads DGGITQSPKYLFRKEGQNVTLSCEQNLNHDAMYWYRQDPGQGLRLIYYSQIVNDFQKGDIAEGYSVSREKKESFPLTVTSAQKNPTAFYLCASTGGTYYGYTFGSGTRLTVV.

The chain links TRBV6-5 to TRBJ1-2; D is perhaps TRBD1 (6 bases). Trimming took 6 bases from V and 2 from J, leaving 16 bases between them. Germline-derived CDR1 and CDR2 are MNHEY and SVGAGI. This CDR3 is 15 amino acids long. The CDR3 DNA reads TGTGCCAGCAGCTTATCCGGGGGGCCCAACTATGGCTACACCTTC. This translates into CASSLSGGPNYGYTF.